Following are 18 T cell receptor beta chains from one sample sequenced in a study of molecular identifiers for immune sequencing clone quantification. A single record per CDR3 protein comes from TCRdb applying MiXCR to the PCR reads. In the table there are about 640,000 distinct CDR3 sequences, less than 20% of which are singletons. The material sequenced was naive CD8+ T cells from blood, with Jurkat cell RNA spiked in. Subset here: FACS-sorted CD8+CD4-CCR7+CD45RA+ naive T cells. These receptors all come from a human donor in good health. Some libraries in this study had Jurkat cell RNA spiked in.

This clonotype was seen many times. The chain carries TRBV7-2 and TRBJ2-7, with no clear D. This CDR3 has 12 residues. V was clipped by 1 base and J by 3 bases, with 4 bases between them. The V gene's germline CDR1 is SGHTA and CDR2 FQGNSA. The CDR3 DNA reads TGTGCCAGCAGCTTAGAATTCTACGAGCAGTACTTC. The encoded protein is CASSLEFYEQYF.

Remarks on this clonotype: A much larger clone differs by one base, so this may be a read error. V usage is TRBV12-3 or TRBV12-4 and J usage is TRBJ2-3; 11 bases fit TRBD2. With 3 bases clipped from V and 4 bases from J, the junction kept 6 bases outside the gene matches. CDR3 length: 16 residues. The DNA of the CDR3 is TGTGCCAGCAGTTTCTTTCTAGCGGGAGGCGCAGATACGCAGTATTTT. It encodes CASSFFLAGGADTQYF.

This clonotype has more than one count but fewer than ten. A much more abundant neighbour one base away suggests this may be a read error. The CDR3 DNA sequence: TGTGCCAGCAGCTTTATCGGGGCAAGCACAGATACGCAGTATTTT. Translated: CASSFIGASTDTQYF. The chain has TRBV7-8 and TRBJ2-3; D is tentatively TRBD1 or TRBD2 (5 bases each). The germline V gene has CDR1 SGHVS and CDR2 FQNEAQ. The V end lost 3 bases, the J end lost 0 bases, and 10 bases lay between the germline ends. This CDR3 has 15 amino acids.

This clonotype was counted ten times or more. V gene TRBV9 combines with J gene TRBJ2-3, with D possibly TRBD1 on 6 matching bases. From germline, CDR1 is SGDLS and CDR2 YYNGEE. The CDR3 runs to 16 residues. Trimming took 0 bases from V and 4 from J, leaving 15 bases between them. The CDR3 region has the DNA TGTGCCAGCAGCGTAGGCAGGGGCCGTGATGCAGATACGCAGTATTTT. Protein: CASSVGRGRDADTQYF.

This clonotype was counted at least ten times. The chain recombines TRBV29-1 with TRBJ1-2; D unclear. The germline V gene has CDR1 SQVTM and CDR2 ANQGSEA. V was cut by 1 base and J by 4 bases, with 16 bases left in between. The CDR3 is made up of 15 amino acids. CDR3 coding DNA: TGCAGCGTTGAAGCCTCAAGCCTCATGAGCTATGGCTACACCTTC. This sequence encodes CSVEASSLMSYGYTF.

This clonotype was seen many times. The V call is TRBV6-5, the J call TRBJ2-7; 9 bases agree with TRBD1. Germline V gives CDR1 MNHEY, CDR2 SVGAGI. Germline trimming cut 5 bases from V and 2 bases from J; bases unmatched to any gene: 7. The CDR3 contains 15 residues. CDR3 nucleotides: TGTGCCAGCAGTGTCGGACAGGGGAACACCTACGAGCAGTACTTC. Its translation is CASSVGQGNTYEQYF.

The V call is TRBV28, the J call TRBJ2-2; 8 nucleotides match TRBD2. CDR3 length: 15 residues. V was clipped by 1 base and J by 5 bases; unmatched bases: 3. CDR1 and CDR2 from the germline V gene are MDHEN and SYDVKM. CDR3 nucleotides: TGTGCCAGCAGTTTATCTAGCGGGTTTACCGGGGAGCTGTTTTTT. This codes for CASSLSSGFTGELFF.

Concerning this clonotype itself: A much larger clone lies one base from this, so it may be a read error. CDR3 sequence (DNA): TGCAGTGCTAGTAGTAGGGGATTGTACACTGAAGCTTTCTTT. Protein product: CSASSRGLYTEAFF. The chain carries TRBV20-1 and TRBJ1-1; possibly TRBD1 for D (5 bases). CDR3 length equals 14 residues. V was clipped by 3 bases and J by 3 bases, with 14 bases between them. Germline loops: CDR1 DFQATT, CDR2 SNEGSKA (reference sequence).

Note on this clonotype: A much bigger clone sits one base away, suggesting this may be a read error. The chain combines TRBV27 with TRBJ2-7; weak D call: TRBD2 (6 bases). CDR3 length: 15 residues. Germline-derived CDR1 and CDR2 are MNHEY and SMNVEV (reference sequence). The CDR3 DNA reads TGTGCCAGCAGTCCCTCCTGGGGGGATACCTACGGGCAGTACTTC. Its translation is CASSPSWGDTYGQYF.

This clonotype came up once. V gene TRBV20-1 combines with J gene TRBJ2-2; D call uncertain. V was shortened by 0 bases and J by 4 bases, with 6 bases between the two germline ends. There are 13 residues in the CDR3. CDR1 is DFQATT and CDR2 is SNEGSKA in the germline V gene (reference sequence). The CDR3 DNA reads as TGCAGTGCTAGAGATCTAGGCACCGGGGAGCTGTTTTTT. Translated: CSARDLGTGELFF.

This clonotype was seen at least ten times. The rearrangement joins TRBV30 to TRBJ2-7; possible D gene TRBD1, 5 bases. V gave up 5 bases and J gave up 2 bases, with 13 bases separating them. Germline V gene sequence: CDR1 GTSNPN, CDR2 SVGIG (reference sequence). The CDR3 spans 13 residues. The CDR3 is CAWSRTPAYEQYF. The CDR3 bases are TGTGCCTGGTCGCGGACACCCGCCTACGAGCAGTACTTC.

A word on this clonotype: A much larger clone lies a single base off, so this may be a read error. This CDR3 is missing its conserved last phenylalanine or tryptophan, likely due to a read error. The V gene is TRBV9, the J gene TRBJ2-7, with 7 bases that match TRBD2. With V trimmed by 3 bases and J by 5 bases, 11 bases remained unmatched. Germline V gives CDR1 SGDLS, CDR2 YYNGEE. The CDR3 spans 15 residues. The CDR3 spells CASSAFSGSADEQYL. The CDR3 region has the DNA TGTGCCAGCAGCGCCTTTAGCGGGTCGGCCGACGAGCAGTACCTC.

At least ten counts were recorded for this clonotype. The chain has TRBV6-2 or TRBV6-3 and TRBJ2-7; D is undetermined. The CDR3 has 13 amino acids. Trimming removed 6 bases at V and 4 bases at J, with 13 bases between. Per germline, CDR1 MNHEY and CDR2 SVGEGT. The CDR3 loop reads CASSSRQAYEQYF. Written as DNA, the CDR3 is TGTGCCAGCAGCTCCCGCCAGGCTTACGAGCAGTACTTC.

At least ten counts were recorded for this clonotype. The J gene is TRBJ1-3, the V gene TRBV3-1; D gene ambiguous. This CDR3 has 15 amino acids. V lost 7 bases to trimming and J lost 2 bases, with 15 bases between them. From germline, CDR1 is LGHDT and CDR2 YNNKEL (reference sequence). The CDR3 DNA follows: TGTGCCAGCACGGAGCTTCGGTCAACTGGAAACACCATATATTTT. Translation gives CASTELRSTGNTIYF. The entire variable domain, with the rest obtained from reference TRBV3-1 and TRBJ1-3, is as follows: DTAVSQTPKYLVTQMGNDKSIKCEQNLGHDTMYWYKQDSKKFLKIMFSYNNKELIINETVPNRFSPKSPDKAHLNLHINSLELGDSAVYFCASTELRSTGNTIYFGEGSWLTVV.

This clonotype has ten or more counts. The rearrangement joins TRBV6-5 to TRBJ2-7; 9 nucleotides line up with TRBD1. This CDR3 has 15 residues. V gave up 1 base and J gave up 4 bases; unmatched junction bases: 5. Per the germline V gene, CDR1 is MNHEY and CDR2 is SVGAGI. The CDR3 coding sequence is TGTGCCAGCAGTTACTGGGACAGGGATGGGTACGAGCAGTACTTC. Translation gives CASSYWDRDGYEQYF.

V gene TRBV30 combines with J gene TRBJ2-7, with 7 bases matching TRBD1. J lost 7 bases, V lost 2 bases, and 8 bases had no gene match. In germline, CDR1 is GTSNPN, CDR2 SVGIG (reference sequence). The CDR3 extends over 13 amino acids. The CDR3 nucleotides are TGTGCCTGGAGTATAGGGGGCCTGGGGGAGCAGTACTTC. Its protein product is CAWSIGGLGEQYF.

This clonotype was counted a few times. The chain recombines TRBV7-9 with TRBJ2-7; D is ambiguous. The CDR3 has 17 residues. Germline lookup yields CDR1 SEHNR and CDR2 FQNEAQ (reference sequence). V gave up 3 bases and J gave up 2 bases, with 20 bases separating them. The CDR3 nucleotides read TGTGCCAGCAGCTTTGTCAGGAGTGAGGCCCTGACCTACGAGCAGTACTTC. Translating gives CASSFVRSEALTYEQYF.

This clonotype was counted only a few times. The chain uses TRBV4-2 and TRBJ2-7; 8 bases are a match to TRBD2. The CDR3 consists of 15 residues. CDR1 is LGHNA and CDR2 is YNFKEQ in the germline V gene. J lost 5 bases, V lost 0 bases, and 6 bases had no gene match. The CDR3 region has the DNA TGTGCCAGCAGCCAAGATTTGGGACTAGTCGACGAGCAGTACTTC. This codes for CASSQDLGLVDEQYF.